The rows below give T cell receptor beta chains drawn from one sample of a study of graft-versus-host responses after intestinal transplantation. The method was immunoSEQ multiplex PCR; TCRdb's version includes in-frame clones alone and lacks a portion of them. The sample contains about 50,000 clones, 92% of which appear only once. For these TCRs, the target antigens are not known. The specimen was unstimulated CD4+ T cells sorted from spleen or lymph node cells, collected before transplant. These receptors originate from a human donor who was the organ donor for an intestinal transplant. Each CDR3 is given with its conserved first and last residue. The D gene is left open where the match is weak. Size is omitted from some rows. Given values are once, few, many or a class for expanded clones.

J gene,V gene,clone size,D gene,CDR3 DNA,CDR3 protein
TRBJ1-4,TRBV19,few,-,TGTGCCAGTAGGGGGACCGATACAACTAATGAAAAACTGTTTTTT,CASRGTDTTNEKLFF
TRBJ2-1,TRBV7-2,-,-,TGTGCCAGCAGCATGGGTAATGAGCAGTTCTTC,CASSMGNEQFF
TRBJ2-6,TRBV1,-,-,TGCACCAGCAGTATACGGCGTTTTGCACAAAGTCGGGCCAACGTCCTGACTTTC,CTSSIRRFAQSRANVLTF
TRBJ1-2,TRBV28,-,-,TGTGCCAGCAGTTTAAGGCAGTATAACTATGGCTACACCTTC,CASSLRQYNYGYTF
TRBJ1-5,TRBV5-1,once,TRBD1,TGCGCCAGCAGCTTGAGTCCGACAGGGAACAATCAGCCCCAGCATTTT,CASSLSPTGNNQPQHF
TRBJ2-3,TRBV5-4,-,-,TGTGCCAGCAGCCTGTATGCCTCACCTTATACGCAGTATTTT,CASSLYASPYTQYF
TRBJ2-5,TRBV6-1,-,-,TGTGCCAGCCGACGGGGCCGAGGGGGCCAAGAGACCCAGTACTTC,CASRRGRGGQETQYF
TRBJ1-2,TRBV14,-,-,TGTGCCAGCAGCCATCACTATGGCTACACCTTC,CASSHHYGYTF
TRBJ2-5,TRBV27,-,TRBD2,TGTGCCAGCAGTTTGGCCAGCGGGAGGGCCTTTGAGACCCAGTACTTC,CASSLASGRAFETQYF
TRBJ1-2,TRBV4-1,-,-,TGCGCCAGCAGCCAAGACTCCATGCTGCTAAACTATGGCTACACCTTC,CASSQDSMLLNYGYTF
TRBJ2-2,TRBV4-3,-,TRBD2,TGCGCCAGCAGCCAATCGGGACTAGCGGCCGGGGAGCTGTTTTTT,CASSQSGLAAGELFF
TRBJ2-2,TRBV4-2,-,-,TGTGCCAGCAGCCATGGCCGAAGGGGCAGGGACACCGGGGAGCTGTTTTTT,CASSHGRRGRDTGELFF
TRBJ2-3,TRBV4-2,-,-,TGTGCCAGCAGCCAAGCGTGGCAGGATCCCACAGATACGCAGTATTTT,CASSQAWQDPTDTQYF
TRBJ1-5,TRBV6-5,-,-,TGTGCCAGCAGGGGCACAGGTTACAATCAGCCCCAGCATTTT,CASRGTGYNQPQHF
TRBJ2-1,TRBV9,-,TRBD2,TGTGCCAGCAGCGTAGGCGGGAGTTTGAATGAGCAGTTCTTC,CASSVGGSLNEQFF
TRBJ2-3,TRBV4-2,-,TRBD1,TGTGCCAGCGGCGACAGGGCGGGAGATACGCAGTATTTT,CASGDRAGDTQYF
TRBJ1-2,TRBV15,-,-,TGTGCCACCAGCTCTCGGAAGAACTATGGCTACACCTTC,CATSSRKNYGYTF
TRBJ2-1,TRBV7-2,-,TRBD2,TGTGCCAGCAGCTTAGAGTCGGGAGGGCCCGGTTCCTACAATGAGCAGTTCTTC,CASSLESGGPGSYNEQFF
TRBJ2-2,TRBV21-1,-,-,TGTGCCAGTTCTAGCGGGAGAGACACCGGGGAGCTGTTTTTT,CASSSGRDTGELFF
TRBJ2-7,TRBV6-1,few,-,TGTGCCAGCAGTGAAGCTGGGGCCTCCGGCTACGAGCAGTACTTC,CASSEAGASGYEQYF
TRBJ2-6,TRBV5-4,-,TRBD1,TGTGCCAGCAGCTACAAAACAGGGGCCCCACCCTCTGGGGCCAACGTCCTGACTTTC,CASSYKTGAPPSGANVLTF
TRBJ2-4,TRBV5-6,-,-,TGTGCCAGCAGCTTGGTGGCTGGACAGAACATTCAGTACTTC,CASSLVAGQNIQYF
TRBJ1-5,TRBV7-9,once,-,TGTGCCAGCAGCTGGGACAGCAATCAGCCCCAGCATTTT,CASSWDSNQPQHF
TRBJ1-6,TRBV19,-,TRBD1,TGTGCCAGTAGTTTCCCCGGGACAGGGGCTAATTCACCCCTCCACTTT,CASSFPGTGANSPLHF
TRBJ1-2,TRBV7-3,-,TRBD1,TGTGCCAGCAGCGAGACAGGGGGTAACTATGGCTACACCTTC,CASSETGGNYGYTF
TRBJ2-2,TRBV28,-,-,TGTGCCAGTAACCGTGGGACGGGCGCGAACACCGGGGAGCTGTTTTTT,CASNRGTGANTGELFF
TRBJ2-5,TRBV28,-,TRBD2,TGTGCCAGCAGTTTACTAGCGGGAGAGACCCAGTACTTC,CASSLLAGETQYF
TRBJ2-7,TRBV7-3,-,TRBD2,TGTGCCAGCAGCTTACGGGAGGGCCCCTACGAGCAGTACTTC,CASSLREGPYEQYF
TRBJ2-7,TRBV5-1,few,TRBD2,TGCGCCAGCAGCGGGGGGTCTAGCGGGGAGATCTACGAGCAGTACTTC,CASSGGSSGEIYEQYF
TRBJ1-4,TRBV7-2,-,-,TGTGCCAGCAGCTTAAGTGGACAAGCAACTAATGAAAAACTGTTTTTT,CASSLSGQATNEKLFF
TRBJ1-5,TRBV27,-,TRBD1,TGTGCCAGCGGCCTGACAGGGAGTCAGCCCCAGCATTTT,CASGLTGSQPQHF
TRBJ2-7,TRBV18,-,-,TGTGCCAGCTCACCACTCGGTAACAGCGGGCGTGAGCAGTACTTC,CASSPLGNSGREQYF
TRBJ2-3,TRBV7-2,-,TRBD1,TGTGCCAGCAGCCACGGGACAGGGAGGGCAGATACGCAGTATTTT,CASSHGTGRADTQYF
TRBJ1-1,TRBV12-5,once,TRBD1,TGTGCTAGTGGGTATACAGGGGGCACTGAAGCTTTCTTT,CASGYTGGTEAFF
TRBJ2-2,TRBV7-3,-,-,TGTGCCAGCAGCTTAAGGGGTACGAACACCGGGGAGCTGTTTTTT,CASSLRGTNTGELFF
TRBJ2-1,TRBV4-2,once,-,TGTGCCAGCAGCCACACCACAGGACATGAGCAGTTCTTC,CASSHTTGHEQFF
TRBJ1-4,TRBV6-5,-,TRBD1,TGTGCCAGCAGTTACTCCAGGGGGAATGGTGAAAAACTGTTTTTT,CASSYSRGNGEKLFF
TRBJ1-2,TRBV10-3,-,TRBD1,TGTGCCATCAGTGGAGGGGGACAGATGAACTACGGGTATGGCTACACCTTC,CAISGGGQMNYGYGYTF
TRBJ2-7,TRBV27,-,TRBD2,TGTGCCAGCAGTTTACTCGGGACTAGCGGGAGAGAGCAGTACTTC,CASSLLGTSGREQYF
TRBJ2-3,TRBV14,few,TRBD2,TGTGCCAGCAGCCAAGATCGGAATAGCGGGGCCACAGATACGCAGTATTTT,CASSQDRNSGATDTQYF
TRBJ2-3,TRBV9,-,-,TGTGCCAGCAGCCCCGCGGTGGATACGCAGTATTTT,CASSPAVDTQYF
TRBJ2-7,TRBV11-3,-,TRBD2,TGTGCCAGCAGCTTAGATTTGAGACTAGCGCGATACGAGCAGTACTTC,CASSLDLRLARYEQYF
TRBJ1-4,TRBV5-1,once,-,TGCGCCAGCAGCTTGGGGGGAGCTAATGAAAAACTGTTTTTT,CASSLGGANEKLFF
TRBJ1-2,TRBV28,-,-,TGTGCCAGCAGTTTACCGGGGGCTAACTATGGCTACACCTTC,CASSLPGANYGYTF
TRBJ1-1,TRBV5-4,once,-,TGTGCCAGCAGCTTGGAGGGCACTGAAGCTTTCTTT,CASSLEGTEAFF
TRBJ2-7,TRBV21-1,-,-,TGTGCCAGCAGCAAAGTACGGGCCCAACACAGGGGAGGGTCCTACGAGCAGTACTTC,CASSKVRAQHRGGSYEQYF
TRBJ2-3,TRBV21-1,once,-,TGTGCCAGCAGCAATGGGAGCGGGAGGGCAGATACGCAGTATTTT,CASSNGSGRADTQYF